The 20 T cell receptor beta chains below all came from one sample that was sequenced in a study of beta chain features in type 1 diabetes. Study-level points and caveats: People with Type 1 diabetes carried modestly yet significantly shorter TCRB CDR3s in all four CD4+ subsets.

Investigators reverse transcribed all isolated RNA, so they sequenced expressed TCRB transcripts. Profiled with immunoSEQ multiplex PCR; TCRdb holds only in-frame clones, not every one. The table has over 300,000 clones, around 9.7% seen once. These receptors lack a known antigen. Sequenced sample: central memory CD4+ T cells from blood. The receptors originated from a man aged 25-40 years with type 1 diabetes.

This clone was counted between two and nine times. The CDR3 region is CASSYYRDSDSPLHF. The CDR3 bases are TGTGCCAGCAGTTACTACCGGGACAGTGATTCACCCCTCCACTTT. The V gene is TRBV6-5, the J gene TRBJ1-6; 7 bases map to TRBD1. The CDR3 runs 15 residues. J gave up 8 bases and V 1 base, and 5 bases lay outside the gene matches. From germline, CDR1 is MNHEY and CDR2 SVGAGI.

There are many counts of this clone. The V call is TRBV21-1, the J call TRBJ1-2; the D call TRBD1 from the table was never checked on the DNA. TRBV21-1 counts as a pseudogene. The CDR3 consists of 13 residues. The CDR3 DNA sequence: TGTGCCAGCAGCTGGGGCAGTTACTATGGCTACACCTTC. As protein: CASSWGSYYGYTF.

The rearrangement links TRBV5-1 to TRBJ2-5; 7 bases fit TRBD1. The germline V gene has CDR1 SGHRS and CDR2 YFSETQ. The CDR3 spans 16 residues. The V gene end was trimmed by 3 bases and the J gene end by 5 bases; junction bases not matched to a gene: 13. The chain's CDR3 is CASSSGATSTGETQYF. The CDR3 DNA reads TGCGCCAGCAGCTCTGGAGCGACGTCGACAGGGGAGACCCAGTACTTC.

The chain employs TRBV4-3 and TRBJ1-2, with a possible D match to TRBD1 (5 bases). Deletions cut 1 base from V and 3 bases from J, with 12 bases between. The germline V gene has CDR1 LGHNA and CDR2 YSLEER. The CDR3 is made up of 15 amino acids. The CDR3 loop is CASSQVLGVDYGYTF. The CDR3 coding sequence is TGCGCCAGCAGCCAAGTATTGGGGGTCGACTATGGCTACACCTTC.

The CDR3 bases are TGCGCCAGCAGCCAAGCCGCCCAAGATACGCAGTATTTT. This sequence encodes CASSQAAQDTQYF. The V gene is TRBV4-3, the J gene TRBJ2-3; D call uncertain. The CDR3 length is 13 residues. Looked up from germline, CDR1 is LGHNA and CDR2 is YSLEER. The V end lost 1 base, the J end lost 5 bases, and 7 bases lay between the germline ends.

This clone was counted a few times. This rearrangement joins TRBV30 to TRBJ2-7, with a possible D match to TRBD2 (5 bases). The ends were cut back, 0 bases at V and 9 bases at J, with 9 bases in the middle. Germline lookup yields CDR1 GTSNPN and CDR2 SVGIG (reference sequence). The CDR3 extends over 11 amino acids. The chain's CDR3 is CAWSVRERQYF. In DNA form, the CDR3 reads TGTGCCTGGAGTGTTCGGGAAAGGCAGTACTTC.

The gene calls are TRBV5-6 and TRBJ1-2; D ambiguous. The CDR3 is 14 residues long. V dropped 2 bases and J dropped 0 bases, with 8 bases sitting between them. Germline CDR1 is SGHDT and CDR2 is YYEEEE. The CDR3 region is CASSFQVTNYGYTF. The CDR3 bases are TGTGCCAGCAGCTTTCAGGTGACTAACTATGGCTACACCTTC.

The table lists this clone with many counts. The genes are TRBV10-3 and TRBJ2-1, with D tentatively TRBD1 (6 bases). CDR1 is ENHRY and CDR2 is SYGVKD in the germline V gene. The CDR3 covers 14 residues. Between the trimmed V and J ends, which lost 3 bases and 10 bases, there was a span of 16 bases. Here the CDR3 reads CAISDPRTAFEQFF. CDR3 bases: TGTGCCATCAGTGACCCTAGGACAGCTTTCGAGCAGTTCTTC.

This clone has at least ten counts. The rearrangement uses TRBV14 and TRBJ2-1, with D perhaps TRBD2 (6 bases). The CDR3 covers 16 residues. Looked up from germline, CDR1 is SGHDN and CDR2 is FVKESK. V lost 2 bases, J lost 3 bases, and 14 bases lay in between. CDR3 sequence reads: CASSQIGRGDYNEQFF. For the CDR3, the DNA is TGTGCCAGCAGCCAAATAGGGCGGGGAGACTACAATGAGCAGTTCTTC.

In its sample, this clone was seen a few times. This chain connects TRBV7-2 to TRBJ1-4; D ambiguous. Germline V lookup: CDR1 SGHTA, CDR2 FQGNSA. V gave up 1 base and J gave up 5 bases, with 8 bases separating them. The CDR3 covers 14 residues. CDR3 DNA sequence: TGTGCCAGCAGCTTAGACAGCAGAAATGAAAAACTGTTTTTT. Translating it yields CASSLDSRNEKLFF. Using reference TRBV7-2 and TRBJ1-4 for the parts outside the CDR3, the full variable domain is GAGVSQSPSNKVTEKGKDVELRCDPISGHTALYWYRQSLGQGLEFLIYFQGNSAPDKSGLPSDRFSAERTGGSVSTLTIQRTQQEDSAVYLCASSLDSRNEKLFFGSGTQLSVL.

This clone was counted between two and nine times. Written as DNA, the CDR3 is TGTGCCAGCAGCTCGACCGGGAGGACTTACAATGAGCAGTTCTTC. Protein: CASSSTGRTYNEQFF. V usage is TRBV5-6 and J usage is TRBJ2-1; 7 positions match TRBD2. CDR3 length: 15 residues. Trimming took 3 bases from V and 4 from J; bases not matched to a gene: 7. Germline V gene lookup returns CDR1 SGHDT and CDR2 YYEEEE.

The V call is TRBV6-1, the J call TRBJ1-2, with 7 bases that match TRBD1. Trimming removed 2 bases from V and 8 bases from J; junction bases left unmatched: 5. Germline loops: CDR1 MNHNS, CDR2 SASEGT. The CDR3 has 13 residues. The CDR3 coding sequence is TGTGCCAGCAGTGAATCGCGACAGGGAGGCTACACCTTC. Encoded protein: CASSESRQGGYTF.

V is TRBV7-2 and J is TRBJ2-3; tentative D call: TRBD1 (5 bases). Looked up from germline, CDR1 is SGHTA and CDR2 is FQGNSA. V dropped 1 base and J dropped 4 bases, with 12 bases sitting between them. CDR3 length: 15 amino acids. The CDR3 nucleotides are TGTGCCAGCAGCTTAGGTCCTGGCAGGGCAGATACGCAGTATTTT. This encodes CASSLGPGRADTQYF. Full variable domain (remainder filled in from reference TRBV7-2 and TRBJ2-3): GAGVSQSPSNKVTEKGKDVELRCDPISGHTALYWYRQSLGQGLEFLIYFQGNSAPDKSGLPSDRFSAERTGGSVSTLTIQRTQQEDSAVYLCASSLGPGRADTQYFGPGTRLTVL.

This clone was detected a few times. The chain uses TRBV7-9 and TRBJ1-2; weak D call: TRBD1 (6 bases). Deletions cut 7 bases from V and 1 base from J, with 13 bases between. The CDR3 loop spans 14 amino acids. CDR1 is SEHNR, CDR2 FQNEAQ, per germline (reference sequence). The CDR3 coding sequence is TGTGCCAGCACTCCGGAGGGGGGTAACTATGGCTACACCTTC. Its protein is CASTPEGGNYGYTF.

The chain joins TRBV7-9 to TRBJ2-7; tentatively, D is TRBD1 or TRBD2 (5 bases each). V shed 5 bases and J shed 0 bases, with 14 bases lying between them. This CDR3 contains 15 residues. The V gene's germline CDR1 is SEHNR and CDR2 FQNEAQ (reference sequence). The CDR3: CASSPRDGYSYEQYF. CDR3 bases: TGTGCCAGCAGCCCCCGGGACGGGTACTCCTACGAGCAGTACTTC. The full variable domain, with the rest looked up from reference TRBV7-9 and TRBJ2-7, is DTGVSQNPRHKITKRGQNVTFRCDPISEHNRLYWYRQTLGQGPEFLTYFQNEAQLEKSRLLSDRFSAERPKGSFSTLEIQRTEQGDSAMYLCASSPRDGYSYEQYFGPGTRLTVT.

The chain uses TRBV19 and TRBJ2-1; D gene unclear. V lost 0 bases to trimming and J lost 0 bases, with 15 bases between them. The CDR3 is 18 amino acids. In germline, CDR1 is LNHDA, CDR2 SQIVND (reference sequence). The CDR3 DNA follows: TGTGCCAGTAGTATAGAATTGGAGACACCCTTCTCCTACAATGAGCAGTTCTTC. Translating it yields CASSIELETPFSYNEQFF.

This chain links TRBV29-1 with TRBJ2-6; the D is unclear. The V gene lost 6 bases and the J gene lost 4 bases, with 10 bases spanning the gap. CDR1 and CDR2 (germline): SQVTM, ANQGSEA. This CDR3 comprises 13 residues. The CDR3 DNA reads as TGCAGCGTGGGCCTAGACGGGGCCAACGTCCTGACTTTC. This gives the protein CSVGLDGANVLTF.

This chain uses TRBV9 with TRBJ1-4, with D possibly TRBD1 on 5 matching bases. The CDR3 contains 15 residues. CDR1 is SGDLS, CDR2 YYNGEE, per germline. The V end lost 4 bases, the J end lost 6 bases, and 16 bases lay between the germline ends. As DNA, the CDR3 is TGTGCCAGCAGCTCGAGGGGCAGGGAGGATGAAAAACTGTTTTTT. It encodes CASSSRGREDEKLFF.

This clone was observed a handful of times. This chain uses TRBV11-2 with TRBJ1-3; TRBD1 matches 8 bases. With 4 bases clipped from V and 3 bases from J, the junction kept 2 bases outside the gene matches. CDR1 and CDR2 from the germline V gene are SGHAT and FQNNGV. CDR3 length: 14 residues. The CDR3 protein is CASSSGQDGNTIYF. In nucleotides, the CDR3 is TGTGCCAGCAGCTCGGGACAGGATGGAAACACCATATATTTT.

The chain combines TRBV18 with TRBJ1-6, with a tentative D call TRBD1 (5 bases). The CDR3 totals 18 residues. The germline gives CDR1 KGHSH, CDR2 LQKENI. V gave up 3 bases and J gave up 10 bases, with 25 bases separating them. The CDR3 DNA follows: TGTGCCAGCTCACCGGTATCTACGGGGGGAAGTGGCGGCTCACCCCTCCACTTT. Translated, it gives CASSPVSTGGSGGSPLHF.